A selection of T cell receptor beta chains follows, all from one sample in a study of molecular identifiers for immune sequencing clone quantification. TCRdb re-called the PCR reads through MiXCR, storing one row per CDR3 protein. The table shows more than 300,000 distinct CDR3 sequences, with around a fifth occurring only once. The source material was naive CD8+ T cells from blood, with Jurkat cell RNA spiked in. These receptors were taken from a human donor in good health. Some libraries in this study had Jurkat cell RNA spiked in. CDR3s include the opening cysteine and the closing phenylalanine or tryptophan. A D gene is named only where the DNA matches it firmly. Clone size, where shown, is once, few, many, or a class for clones that have expanded.

many	TRBJ2-1	TRBD2	17	TRBV7-9	CASSLNPGTSSYNEQFF	TGTGCCAGCAGCTTAAACCCCGGGACTAGCTCCTACAATGAGCAGTTCTTC
.	TRBJ2-3	TRBD2	15	TRBV7-2	CASSLGSGSLDTQYF	TGTGCCAGCAGCTTGGGTAGCGGGAGTCTTGATACGCAGTATTTT
many	TRBJ2-1	.	16	TRBV6-6	CASRRTTRGRIDEQFF	TGTGCCAGCAGACGCACAACTAGAGGGAGAATCGATGAGCAGTTCTTC
.	TRBJ1-5	TRBD1	22	TRBV6-4	CASSDPTPGQCHCNYSNQPQHF	TGTGCCAGCAGTGACCCCACTCCGGGACAGTGTCATTGTAACTATAGCAATCAGCCCCAGCATTTT
.	TRBJ2-5	.	17	TRBV7-9	CASSTGGRADLQETQYF	TGTGCCAGCAGCACCGGGGGGCGAGCCGACCTACAAGAGACCCAGTACTTC
.	TRBJ2-5	.	15	TRBV20-1	CSARALWGPQETQYF	TGCAGTGCTAGAGCTCTGTGGGGGCCCCAAGAGACCCAGTACTTC
many	TRBJ1-5	TRBD1	15	TRBV20-1	CSADQTGDSNQPQHF	TGCAGTGCTGATCAAACAGGGGATAGCAATCAGCCCCAGCATTTT
.	TRBJ2-6	.	15	TRBV3-1	CASSQGAGGANVLTF	TGTGCCAGCAGCCAAGGCGCTGGTGGGGCCAACGTCCTGACTTTC
many	TRBJ2-3	TRBD1	16	TRBV11-2	CASSSYTGGPSGTQYF	TGTGCCAGCAGCTCATATACAGGGGGCCCCTCTGGTACGCAGTATTTT
.	TRBJ2-7	.	14	TRBV20-1	CSARDFSSSYEQYF	TGCAGTGCTAGAGACTTTTCGAGCTCCTACGAGCAGTACTTC
.	TRBJ1-1	.	13	TRBV7-2	CASSLVGNTGAFF	TGTGCCAGCAGCTTAGTTGGGAACACTGGAGCTTTCTTT
many	TRBJ2-7	.	13	TRBV14	CASSHVRGYEQYF	TGTGCCAGCAGCCATGTACGGGGCTACGAGCAGTACTTC
few	TRBJ2-7	.	17	TRBV6-2/TRBV6-3	CASRHDPRGTNPYEQYF	TGTGCCAGCAGACACGACCCCCGGGGGACCAACCCCTACGAGCAGTACTTC
many	TRBJ1-5	.	12	TRBV7-9	CASSTTRQPQHF	TGTGCCAGCAGCACAACGAGACAGCCCCAGCATTTT
many	TRBJ1-5	TRBD1	16	TRBV20-1	CSARDRTGFVHQPQHF	TGCAGTGCTAGAGATCGGACAGGGTTTGTCCATCAGCCCCAGCATTTT
many	TRBJ2-7	.	13	TRBV6-5	CASSVGSSYEQYF	TGTGCCAGCAGCGTCGGATCGTCCTACGAGCAGTACTTC
many	TRBJ2-3	.	16	TRBV24-1	CATSEPTSTSTDTQYF	TGTGCCACCAGTGAACCTACTAGCACCAGCACAGATACGCAGTATTTT
many	TRBJ2-7	.	13	TRBV30	CAWSVGRSTEQYF	TGTGCCTGGAGTGTGGGGCGTAGTACCGAGCAGTACTTC
many	TRBJ2-7	.	12	TRBV5-6	CASSAVPYEQYF	TGTGCCAGCAGCGCTGTACCCTACGAGCAGTACTTC
.	TRBJ2-7	TRBD1	14	TRBV4-1	CASSQVEQGNEQYF	TGCGCCAGCAGCCAAGTTGAACAGGGGAACGAGCAGTACTTC
many	TRBJ2-5	.	14	TRBV5-1	CASSHTSFLETQYF	TGCGCCAGCAGCCATACTAGCTTCCTAGAGACCCAGTACTTC
.	TRBJ1-1	.	13	TRBV6-2/TRBV6-3	CASSHFTNTEAFF	TGTGCCAGCAGTCACTTCACGAACACTGAAGCTTTCTTT
many	TRBJ1-5	.	12	TRBV5-4	CASSFPDQPQHF	TGTGCCAGCAGCTTTCCGGATCAGCCCCAGCATTTT
few	TRBJ2-3	.	15	TRBV10-3	CAISGGTTSTDTQYF	TGTGCCATCAGCGGCGGTACTACAAGCACAGATACGCAGTATTTT
many	TRBJ2-7	TRBD2	15	TRBV19	CASTPGLAGGHEQYF	TGTGCCAGTACTCCGGGACTAGCGGGAGGCCACGAGCAGTACTTC
many	TRBJ1-1	.	11	TRBV12-3/TRBV12-4	CASSFSTEAFF	TGTGCCAGCAGCTTCTCCACTGAAGCTTTCTTT
many	TRBJ2-7	TRBD2	16	TRBV5-1	CASSLGTSSAAYEQYF	TGCGCCAGCAGCTTGGGGACTAGCTCGGCTGCCTACGAGCAGTACTTC
many	TRBJ1-4	.	16	TRBV18	CASSLRPGTRGEKLFF	TGTGCCAGCTCGCTTCGCCCCGGGACACGAGGGGAAAAACTGTTTTTT
many	TRBJ2-5	TRBD2	15	TRBV6-5	CASSYSGLAGETQYF	TGTGCCAGCAGTTACTCGGGACTAGCTGGAGAGACCCAGTACTTC
many	TRBJ1-1	.	13	TRBV4-3	CASSQFVIAEAFF	TGCGCCAGCAGCCAGTTCGTTATCGCTGAAGCTTTCTTT
many	TRBJ1-1	TRBD1	15	TRBV5-1	CASSTGTGGDTEAFF	TGCGCCAGCAGCACAGGGACAGGGGGTGACACTGAAGCTTTCTTT
.	TRBJ2-7	TRBD2	14	TRBV6-2/TRBV6-3	CASSYSAGGYERYF	TGTGCCAGCAGTTACTCTGCGGGGGGCTACGAGCGGTACTTC
.	TRBJ1-3	.	16	TRBV7-9	CASSHSGTLGGITIYF	TGTGCCAGCAGCCACTCCGGGACCCTAGGTGGAATCACCATATATTTT
many	TRBJ2-1	TRBD1	15	TRBV6-6	CASSYLTGGKNEQFF	TGTGCCAGCAGTTATCTAACAGGGGGTAAGAATGAGCAGTTCTTC
many	TRBJ1-1	.	12	TRBV29-1	CSVEGGRLEAFF	TGCAGCGTTGAAGGGGGCAGACTTGAAGCTTTCTTT
many	TRBJ1-6	.	14	TRBV4-3	CASSQDREPSPLHF	TGCGCCAGCAGCCAAGATAGGGAGCCTTCACCCCTCCACTTT
many	TRBJ2-5	.	10	TRBV7-2	CARGQETQYF	TGTGCCAGGGGTCAAGAGACCCAGTACTTC
many	TRBJ2-5	TRBD1	16	TRBV18	CASSPRDREIQETQYF	TGTGCCAGCTCACCCCGGGACAGGGAGATCCAAGAGACCCAGTACTTC
many	TRBJ1-1	TRBD1	12	TRBV27	CASSRDRSEAFF	TGTGCCAGCAGTCGGGACAGGTCTGAAGCTTTCTTT
.	TRBJ1-2	.	12	TRBV12-3/TRBV12-4	CASSTNGYGYTF	TGTGCCAGCAGCACGAACGGATATGGCTACACCTTC
many	TRBJ2-6	.	16	TRBV27	CASSSTAFSGANVLTF	TGTGCCAGCAGTTCGACAGCATTCTCTGGGGCCAACGTCCTGACTTTC
many	TRBJ1-1	TRBD1	14	TRBV5-6	CASSLPGTDPEAFF	TGTGCCAGCAGCCTGCCCGGGACAGACCCTGAAGCTTTCTTT
many	TRBJ2-4	TRBD1	16	TRBV20-1	CSARGEGQGSLDIQYF	TGCAGTGCTAGAGGAGAAGGACAGGGGTCCTTGGACATTCAGTACTTC
many	TRBJ2-7	.	11	TRBV6-2/TRBV6-3	CASKVGGEQYF	TGTGCCAGCAAAGTGGGAGGCGAGCAGTACTTC
many	TRBJ2-7	.	16	TRBV14	CASSQDGQQRGYEQYF	TGTGCCAGCAGCCAAGATGGACAGCAACGAGGCTACGAGCAGTACTTC
few	TRBJ2-5	.	15	TRBV5-1	CASSLEWTAQETQYF	TGCGCCAGCAGCTTGGAGTGGACGGCCCAAGAGACCCAGTACTTC
many	TRBJ1-5	.	13	TRBV6-5	CASSWTRNQPQHF	TGTGCCAGCAGTTGGACACGCAATCAGCCCCAGCATTTT
many	TRBJ1-4	TRBD1	16	TRBV7-9	CASSPRDREDYEKLFF	TGTGCCAGCAGCCCCAGGGACAGGGAGGATTATGAAAAACTGTTTTTT
.	TRBJ1-1	.	14	TRBV5-1	CASGWAGTNTEAFF	TGCGCCAGCGGCTGGGCAGGCACGAACACTGAAGCTTTCTTT
.	TRBJ2-1	TRBD2	15	TRBV27	CASSPYSGSRNEQFF	TGTGCCAGCAGTCCTTATAGCGGGAGCCGCAATGAGCAGTTCTTC
few	TRBJ2-5	TRBD2	14	TRBV20-1	CSARLAGGFETQYF	TGCAGTGCTAGACTAGCGGGAGGGTTCGAGACCCAGTACTTC
few	TRBJ2-3	.	13	TRBV2	CASRVALTDTQYF	TGTGCCAGCAGAGTGGCCCTCACAGATACGCAGTATTTT
.	TRBJ2-7	.	12	TRBV6-2/TRBV6-3	CASSYWSYEQYF	TGTGCCAGCAGTTACTGGAGCTACGAGCAGTACTTC
few	TRBJ2-1	.	11	TRBV29-1	CSVVRRNEQFF	TGCAGCGTTGTACGCCGTAATGAGCAGTTCTTC
many	TRBJ1-5	.	15	TRBV7-9	CASSLGIGGDQPQHF	TGTGCCAGCAGCTTAGGGATAGGGGGGGACCAGCCCCAGCATTTT
many	TRBJ2-3	.	13	TRBV27	CASLGPITDTQYF	TGTGCCAGCCTCGGACCGATCACAGATACGCAGTATTTT
.	TRBJ1-2	.	18	TRBV7-9	CASSLLWGGDPESYGYTF	TGTGCCAGCAGCTTATTGTGGGGGGGGGACCCGGAATCCTATGGCTACACCTTC
many	TRBJ2-2	TRBD1	15	TRBV19	CASSQGAKGTGELFF	TGTGCCAGTAGCCAGGGGGCGAAGGGCACCGGGGAGCTGTTTTTT
many	TRBJ2-3	.	14	TRBV2	CASSAAGITDTQYF	TGTGCCAGCAGTGCGGCAGGGATCACAGATACGCAGTATTTT
many	TRBJ2-1	.	15	TRBV28	CASSLGAGFRPEQFF	TGTGCCAGCAGTTTGGGCGCGGGATTCCGGCCTGAGCAGTTCTTC